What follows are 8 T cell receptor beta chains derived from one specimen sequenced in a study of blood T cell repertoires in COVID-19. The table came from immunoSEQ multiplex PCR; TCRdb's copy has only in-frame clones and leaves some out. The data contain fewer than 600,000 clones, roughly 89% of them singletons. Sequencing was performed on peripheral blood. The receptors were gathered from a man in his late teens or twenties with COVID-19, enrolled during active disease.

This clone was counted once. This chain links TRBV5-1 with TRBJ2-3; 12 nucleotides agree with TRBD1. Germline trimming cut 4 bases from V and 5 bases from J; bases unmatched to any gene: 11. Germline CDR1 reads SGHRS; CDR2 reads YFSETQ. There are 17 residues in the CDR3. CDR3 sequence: CASSRETGTGGLDTQYF. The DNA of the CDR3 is TGCGCCAGCAGCAGGGAGACCGGGACAGGGGGCTTAGATACGCAGTATTTT.

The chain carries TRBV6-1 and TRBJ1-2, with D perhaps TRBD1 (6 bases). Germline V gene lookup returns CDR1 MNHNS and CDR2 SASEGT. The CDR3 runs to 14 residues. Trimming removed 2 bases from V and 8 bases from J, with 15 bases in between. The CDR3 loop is CASSEMAGVGGYTF. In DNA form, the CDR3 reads TGTGCCAGCAGTGAAATGGCAGGGGTAGGCGGCTACACCTTC.

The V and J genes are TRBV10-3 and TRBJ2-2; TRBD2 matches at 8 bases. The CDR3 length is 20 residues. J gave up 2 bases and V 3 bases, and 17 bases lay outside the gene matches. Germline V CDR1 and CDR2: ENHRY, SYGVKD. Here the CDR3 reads CAISERLAGIATKNTGELFF. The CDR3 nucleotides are TGTGCCATCAGTGAAAGGTTAGCGGGAATCGCCACGAAAAACACCGGGGAGCTGTTTTTT.

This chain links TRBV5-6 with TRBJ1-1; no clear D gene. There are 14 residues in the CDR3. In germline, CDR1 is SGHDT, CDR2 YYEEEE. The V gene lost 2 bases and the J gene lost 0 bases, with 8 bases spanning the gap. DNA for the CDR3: TGTGCCAGCAGCTTACCGAGGATGAACACTGAAGCTTTCTTT. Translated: CASSLPRMNTEAFF.

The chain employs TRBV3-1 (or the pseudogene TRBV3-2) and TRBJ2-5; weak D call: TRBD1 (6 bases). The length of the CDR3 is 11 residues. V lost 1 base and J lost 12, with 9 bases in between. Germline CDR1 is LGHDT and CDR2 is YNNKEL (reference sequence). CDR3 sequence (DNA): TGTGCCAGCAGCCAAGGGGCAGGGGAGTACTTC. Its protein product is CASSQGAGEYF.

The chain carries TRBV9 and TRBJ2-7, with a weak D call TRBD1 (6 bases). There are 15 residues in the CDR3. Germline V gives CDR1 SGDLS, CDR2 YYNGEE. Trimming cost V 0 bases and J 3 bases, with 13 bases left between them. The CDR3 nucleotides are TGTGCCAGCAGCGTAGGTCAGGGGAGTTACTACGAGCAGTACTTC. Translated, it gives CASSVGQGSYYEQYF.

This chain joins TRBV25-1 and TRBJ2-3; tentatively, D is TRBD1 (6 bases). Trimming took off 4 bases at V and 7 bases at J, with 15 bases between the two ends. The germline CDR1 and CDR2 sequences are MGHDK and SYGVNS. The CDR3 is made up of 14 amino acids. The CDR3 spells CASSGSGVGNTQYF. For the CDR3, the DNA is TGTGCCAGCAGTGGGTCAGGGGTTGGGAATACGCAGTATTTT.

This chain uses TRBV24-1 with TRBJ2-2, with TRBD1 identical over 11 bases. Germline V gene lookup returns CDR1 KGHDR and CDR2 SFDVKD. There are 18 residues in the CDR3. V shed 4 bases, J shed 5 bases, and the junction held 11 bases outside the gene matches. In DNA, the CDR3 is TGTGCCACCAGTGACGCTGACCCGGGACAGGGGGAGACCGGGGAGCTGTTTTTT. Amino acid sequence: CATSDADPGQGETGELFF.